This TCR beta chain was sequenced in a study of cytomegalovirus exposure and HLA in healthy donors (dated by TCRdb to about 2017). Broadly, across the study: An earlier analysis of a few hundred of the donors reported approximately 280 Gb of sequence data and roughly 120 million unique TCR beta sequences obtained from approximately 180 million T cells. All discovery cohort repertoires had been generated on a single sequencing platform. The genetic ancestry cluster associated with self-reported Caucasian donors included 65% to 90% of the roughly 400 genotyped donors. Among 300 to 500 genotyped donors of the cohort, an average of around 250,000 unique TCR beta nucleotide sequences was sequenced per donor, of which 15% to 20% were non-productive. An earlier analysis of some 500 of the donors applied high-throughput TCR beta sequencing to assess whether each TCR beta V gene segment acted as functional or pseudogenic. Donor age, sex, ethnicity and CMV serostatus were compiled together with the repertoire data. The aim of the study was to test whether cataloging public T cell receptors could identify signatures of past pathogen exposure. The study profiled the T cell repertoires of about 640 subjects by immunosequencing and related them to cytomegalovirus serostatus. The later analysis used no new phenotypic data to find candidate immune exposures, relying instead on TCR beta sequences and their occurrence across donors. Typing coverage differed by locus: A, B, C, DRB1 and DQB1 were typed in roughly 629-640 donors, DQA1 in 500 to 550, DPA1 in some 610, and DPB1 in 450 to 480. Besides the first cohort of hundreds of subjects, a separate validation cohort made up of over 100 different subjects was used. The study combined high-throughput TCR immunosequencing, statistical association of individual TCRs with disease status, and machine learning to predict cytomegalovirus infection status. An early release that covered 500 to 800 HLA-typed donors contained approximately 320 gigabases of sequencing data and tens of millions of unique TCR sequences. In a later analysis, previously published TCR beta repertoires from more than 500 donors were re-analyzed and high-resolution HLA genotyping was added so that TCR occurrence patterns could be studied. Both class I and class II loci were covered by HLA typing, at four-digit resolution. In a later genetic analysis, genome-wide SNP genotypes for about 55% of the roughly 670 donors were used, and that subset was treated as a discovery cohort. Several DR-DQ haplotypes were treated as single units for association and clustering because of strong linkage in the cohort.

The CDR3 goes from the cysteine to the phenylalanine over 14 residues. Just the 42-base CDR3 DNA is kept, in frame starting at base 1. The germline V gene (reference sequence) yields SEHNR for CDR1 and FQNEAQ for CDR2. Trimming takes 5 bases from V and 4 bases from J, and the germline ends sit 15 bases apart. The library came from the immunoSEQ multiplex PCR assay. For the multiplex PCR, a mixture combining 60 forward primers for TCR Vbeta segments and 13 reverse primers for TCR Jbeta segments was used. A multiplex PCR assay on genomic DNA amplified the CDR3 region of rearranged TCR beta genes. On the Illumina HiSeq System, the amplified TCR beta libraries were sequenced as 87-base-pair reads. The source study handled its data this way. In a later analysis, tens of millions of unique TCR beta chains were counted across the approximately 640 repertoires, and roughly 11 million of these chains were shared by at least two donors. Raw reads were error-corrected and collapsed into unique sequences with a nearest-neighbor algorithm that merged closely related sequences to remove PCR and sequencing errors. To assign V, D and J gene segments, CDR3 sequences were aligned to IMGT reference sequences. For a sequence to be retained, a match of at least six nucleotides to both a V gene segment and a J gene segment was required. A rearrangement counted as productive if the CDR3 had no stop codons and remained in frame with V and J, and every other rearrangement counted as non-productive. Following IMGT convention, CDR3 was defined as the stretch from the second conserved V-encoded cysteine to the conserved J-encoded phenylalanine. In an earlier analysis of 587 of the donors, sequences lacking an unambiguous match to a single V gene segment were excluded. An earlier analysis of 587 of the donors classified V segments as functional when productive rearrangements were above 56.7% and as segregating when the standard deviation between donors was above 5%. A statistical classification framework was developed to diagnose cytomegalovirus status using the catalog of TCR beta chain sequences. In a later analysis, V and J genes were assigned by comparing TCR nucleotide sequences against IMGT/GENE-DB human TR gene sequences. Using the TCRdist pipeline, a later analysis assigned CDR3 sequences along with most-parsimonious VDJ recombination scenarios. In a later analysis, each TCR beta chain was defined by its CDR3 amino acid sequence together with its V-gene family, and reads without a unique V-gene family were excluded. In a later analysis, fewer than 650 highly shared, low-generation-probability nucleotide sequences were removed to address suspected cross-contamination and a sequencing artifact. In a later analysis, a clonal expansion index for each public chain was calculated from normalized within-repertoire ranks of inferred template counts. Generation probabilities in a later analysis came from a VDJ recombination model fitted to out-of-frame rearrangements, and those results were checked against IGoR. In a later analysis, hypergeometric tests were used to score TCR-TCR, TCR-HLA and TCR-CMV co-occurrence, with a repertoire-size bias correction applied to TCR pairs. To estimate false discovery rates, a later analysis permuted the HLA or CMV assignments 20 times. A later analysis grouped co-occurring TCRs with DBSCAN, adding TCRdist sequence similarity when clustering within HLA-allele-positive subsets. Repertoires with fewer than 30,000 or more than 120,000 public chains, plus five repertoires with anomalous nucleotide sharing, were excluded from co-occurrence clustering. TCRdb stores this immuneACCESS table with in-frame sequences only. Part of the clones is absent; in the studies checked, under half of the shortfall reflects unresolved V genes, and no reason is known for the rest. Clone size and V and J calls were adopted from that table, with D and trimming inferred from the DNA. The sample table records around 170,000 clones; 80% of these occur just once. Together, the top ten hold about 2.1% of the sample.

Here is what the overall study found, with its caveats: A later genetic analysis associated a missense DCLRE1C variant with V-gene and J-gene trimming of TCR beta chains, and an independent cohort replicated the association. Because counts were too low, roughly 18 rarely observed V segments, including chromosome 9 orphons, were left out of the earlier analysis of about 620 of the donors. A further reported finding was that TCR beta sequences accurately predicted the HLA-A and HLA-B alleles for most subjects in the first cohort. A later genetic analysis reported fewer N-insertions in productive TCRs among donors in an Asian-associated ancestry cluster than the approximately 700-donor mean. Presence/absence analyses assumed roughly uniform sequencing depth across donors, an assumption that may not hold. HLA typing was unavailable for some donors at each locus, so association tests used only the typed subset. The 87-base-pair reads could not distinguish some IMGT-functional V segments, including TRBV6-2 and TRBV6-3, so those segments were excluded. Correlated functional status among segregating V segments might be attributable to linkage disequilibrium, but an unknown experimental factor could not be ruled out. The authors suggested that the approach could potentially be extended to other disease states and immunological phenotypes. A later analysis found that HLA-associated TCR beta chains were more clonally expanded and had lower generation probabilities than equally common non-associated chains. A total of roughly 160 TCR beta chains were listed by the study as associated with cytomegalovirus. A few of the identified cytomegalovirus-associated TCR beta chains were confirmed in vitro to be specific for cytomegalovirus antigens. In a later analysis, several top co-occurrence clusters were reported to appear linked to parvovirus B19, influenza, CMV and Epstein-Barr virus. A later analysis found that most CMV-associated TCR beta chains appeared HLA-restricted, with HLA associations seemingly driven largely by CMV exposure. In a later analysis, TCR association rates were found to vary across HLA loci, with the most associated TCRs seen for DRB1 alleles and the fewest for HLA-C alleles. The classifier was reported to diagnose cytomegalovirus status with high specificity and sensitivity in both the original cohort and the validation cohort. Most TCR sequences were seen in very few donors, while some public TCRs were found in many individuals. The cohort was sequenced for TCR beta chains only, and without alpha or paired-chain data the features that could be detected were limited. For the cohort, immune exposure information was limited to CMV serostatus. A cluster of highly shared sequence variants was judged likely to represent a technical artifact of the sequencing pipeline. In an earlier analysis of 587 of the donors, most TCR beta V segments appeared in productive rearrangements about 90% or about 30% of the time, broadly matching IMGT annotations. Assigning TCR associations to individual alleles was difficult when HLA alleles, especially DR and DQ, strongly co-occurred. Specific HLA alleles were associated with roughly 17,000 TCR beta sequences at a false discovery rate of 0.05 in a later analysis.

Only one count was recorded for this clone. No cognate antigen has been identified for it. Base qualities are missing; no much larger clone stands one base away. The cohort comprised around 700 healthy bone marrow donors. All cohort members were sampled while nominally healthy, although unrecorded immune exposures were likely present. The donor tested CMV seronegative and was one of the 352 seronegative cohort members. Every donor gave a peripheral blood sample, and the peripheral blood mononuclear cells from that sample were used for TCR beta sequencing. Genomic DNA extraction from the blood cell samples was performed with the Qiagen DNeasy Blood Extraction Kit.

The rearrangement joined TRBV7-9 to TRBJ2-7, with a tentative D gene TRBD1 over 6 matching bases. Specimen: PBMCs. This TCR was recovered from a woman aged 25 to 45 in good health and CMV-seronegative. The CDR3 reads CASSLPGVIYEQYF. In nucleotide form, the sequence is TGTGCCAGCAGCCTCCCAGGGGTGATATACGAGCAGTACTTC.